This TCR beta chain was sequenced during a study of tumor-infiltrating lymphocytes in localized non-small cell lung cancer. Background on the study: Some samples were collected after neoadjuvant chemotherapy; smokers, never-smokers and several histologies were included. The study's findings and limits: Available tissue quantity limited TCR sequencing to a patient subset. Higher tumor T cell infiltration than in uninvolved lung was supported by TCRbeta sequencing. T-cell fraction did not differ between immunotypes IM1 and IM2.

CDR1 is MDHEN and CDR2 is SYDVKM in the germline V gene. With 4 bases clipped from V and 6 bases from J, the junction kept 10 bases outside the gene matches. The length of the CDR3 is 16 residues. Clones were read by immunoSEQ multiplex PCR, and TCRdb kept only the in-frame ones, dropping some. The repertoire holds approximately 14,000 clones, approximately 62% seen once, with around a tenth in the top ten. A remark on this clone: The antigen is not known.

The sequencing input was uninvolved lung tissue not adjacent to the tumor. This chain uses TRBV28 with TRBJ2-3; 10 bases match TRBD2. The TCR sequence derives from a human donor with non-small cell lung cancer. CDR3 loop: CASSSQAGGPADTQYF. The CDR3 DNA is TGTGCCAGCAGTTCTCAAGCGGGAGGGCCGGCGGATACGCAGTATTTT.